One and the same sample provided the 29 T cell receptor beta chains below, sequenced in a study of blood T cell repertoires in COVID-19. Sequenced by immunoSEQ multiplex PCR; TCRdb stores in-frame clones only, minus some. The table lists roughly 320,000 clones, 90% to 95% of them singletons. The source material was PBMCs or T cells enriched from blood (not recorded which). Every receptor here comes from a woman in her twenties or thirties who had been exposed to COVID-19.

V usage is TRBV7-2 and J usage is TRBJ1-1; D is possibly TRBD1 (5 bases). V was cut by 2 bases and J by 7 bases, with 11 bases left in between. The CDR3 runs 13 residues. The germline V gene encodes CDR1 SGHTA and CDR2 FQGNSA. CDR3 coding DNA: TGTGCCAGCAGCTTACATGGGGCCGGTGAAGCTTTCTTT. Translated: CASSLHGAGEAFF. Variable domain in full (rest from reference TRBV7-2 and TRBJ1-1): GAGVSQSPSNKVTEKGKDVELRCDPISGHTALYWYRQSLGQGLEFLIYFQGNSAPDKSGLPSDRFSAERTGGSVSTLTIQRTQQEDSAVYLCASSLHGAGEAFFGQGTRLTVV.

The CDR3 DNA reads TGTGCCAGCAGCCGGGGCGTCGCAACCGGGGAGCTGTTTTTT. Protein product: CASSRGVATGELFF. The V gene is TRBV14, the J gene TRBJ2-2; the D gene is possibly TRBD1 (5 bases). Germline CDR1 and CDR2: SGHDN and FVKESK. The CDR3 has 14 residues. The germline V and J ends were trimmed by 4 bases and 5 bases, with 11 bases remaining between them.

The DNA of the CDR3 is TGTGCCAGCATCCCCTTAAGGGGCGAATTAGACACTGAAGCTTTCTTT. The encoded protein is CASIPLRGELDTEAFF. The chain joins TRBV6-2 or TRBV6-3 to TRBJ1-1; possible D gene TRBD1, 5 bases. CDR3 size: 16 residues. The V gene's germline CDR1 is MNHEY and CDR2 SVGEGT. V lost 7 bases and J 3 bases, leaving 21 bases between the germline ends.

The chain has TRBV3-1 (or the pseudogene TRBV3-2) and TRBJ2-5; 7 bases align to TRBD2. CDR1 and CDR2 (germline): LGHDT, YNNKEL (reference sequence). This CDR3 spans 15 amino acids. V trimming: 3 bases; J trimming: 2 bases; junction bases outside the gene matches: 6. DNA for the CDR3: TGTGCCAGCAGCCATGAAGCGGGGCTTCAAGAGACCCAGTACTTC. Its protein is CASSHEAGLQETQYF.

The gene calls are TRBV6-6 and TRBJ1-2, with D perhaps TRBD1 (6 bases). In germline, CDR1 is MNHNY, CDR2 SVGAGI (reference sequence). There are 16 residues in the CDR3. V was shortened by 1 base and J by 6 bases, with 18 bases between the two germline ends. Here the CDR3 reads CASSYYVGQSGNGYTF. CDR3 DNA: TGTGCCAGCAGTTACTACGTTGGACAGTCGGGAAATGGCTACACCTTC.

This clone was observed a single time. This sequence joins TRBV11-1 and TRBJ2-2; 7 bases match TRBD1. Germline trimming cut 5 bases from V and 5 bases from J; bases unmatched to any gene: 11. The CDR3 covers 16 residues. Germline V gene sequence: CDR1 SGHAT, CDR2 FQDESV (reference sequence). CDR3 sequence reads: CASSQGQGVVTGELFF. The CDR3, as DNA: TGTGCCAGCAGCCAGGGGCAGGGGGTCGTAACCGGGGAGCTGTTTTTT. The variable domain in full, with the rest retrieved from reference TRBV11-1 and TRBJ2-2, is EAEVAQSPRYKITEKSQAVAFWCDPISGHATLYWYRQILGQGPELLVQFQDESVVDDSQLPKDRFSAERLKGVDSTLKIQPAELGDSAMYLCASSQGQGVVTGELFFGEGSRLTVL.

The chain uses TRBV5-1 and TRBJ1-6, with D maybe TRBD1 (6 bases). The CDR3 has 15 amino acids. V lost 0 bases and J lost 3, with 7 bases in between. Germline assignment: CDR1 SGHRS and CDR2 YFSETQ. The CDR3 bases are TGCGCCAGCAGCTTGGAGGACAGCTATAATTCACCCCTCCACTTT. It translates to CASSLEDSYNSPLHF.

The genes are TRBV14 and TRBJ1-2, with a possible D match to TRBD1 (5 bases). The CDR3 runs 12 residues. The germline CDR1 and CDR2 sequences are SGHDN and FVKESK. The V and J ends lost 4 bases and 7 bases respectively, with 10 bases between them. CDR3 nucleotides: TGTGCCAGCAGCCCACTCAGGGTTGGCTACACCTTC. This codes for CASSPLRVGYTF.

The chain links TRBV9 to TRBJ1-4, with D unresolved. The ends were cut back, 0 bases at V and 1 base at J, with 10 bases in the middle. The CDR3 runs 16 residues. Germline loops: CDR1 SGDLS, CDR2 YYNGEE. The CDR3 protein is CASSVGWPKTNEKLFF. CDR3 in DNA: TGTGCCAGCAGCGTAGGCTGGCCAAAAACTAATGAAAAACTGTTTTTT.

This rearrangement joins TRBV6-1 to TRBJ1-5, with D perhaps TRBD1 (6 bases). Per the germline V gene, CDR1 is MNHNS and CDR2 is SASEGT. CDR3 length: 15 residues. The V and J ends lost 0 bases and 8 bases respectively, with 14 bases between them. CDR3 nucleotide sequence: TGTGCCAGCAGTGAAGCACCAGGGGTGGGGGAGCCCCAGCATTTT. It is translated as CASSEAPGVGEPQHF.

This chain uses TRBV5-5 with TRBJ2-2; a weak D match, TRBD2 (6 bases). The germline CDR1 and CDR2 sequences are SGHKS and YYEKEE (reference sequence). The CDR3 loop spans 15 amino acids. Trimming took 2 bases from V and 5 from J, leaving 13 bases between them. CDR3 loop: CASSFAGPPTGELFF. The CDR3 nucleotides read TGTGCCAGCAGCTTCGCGGGACCCCCTACCGGGGAGCTGTTTTTT.

In DNA, the CDR3 is TGTGCCAGCAGCCCGGGGACTGGCATATATTTT. Its protein product is CASSPGTGIYF. The genes are TRBV5-6 and TRBJ1-3; weak D call: TRBD1 (5 bases). The CDR3 spans 11 residues. Germline V gene data show CDR1 as SGHDT and CDR2 as YYEEEE. V was cut by 4 bases and J by 12 bases, with 11 bases left in between.

CDR3 region: CASSPGGGRISGKRNSPLHF. DNA of the CDR3: TGTGCCAGCAGCCCAGGCGGGGGGCGCATCTCCGGTAAGCGGAATTCACCCCTCCACTTT. This chain uses TRBV11-3 with TRBJ1-6, with D perhaps TRBD1 (6 bases). V shed 5 bases and J shed 7 bases, with 30 bases lying between them. The CDR3 has 20 amino acids. The germline V gene encodes CDR1 SGHNT and CDR2 YENEEA.

CDR3 amino acids: CATSAEGPGVDIQYF. In DNA form, the CDR3 reads TGTGCCACCAGTGCCGAGGGCCCCGGGGTGGACATTCAGTACTTC. This chain connects TRBV24-1 to TRBJ2-4, with a tentative D call TRBD2 (5 bases). This CDR3 spans 15 amino acids. Trimming shortened V by 5 bases and J by 8 bases, and 18 bases separated the two germline ends. CDR1 KGHDR and CDR2 SFDVKD come from the germline V gene.

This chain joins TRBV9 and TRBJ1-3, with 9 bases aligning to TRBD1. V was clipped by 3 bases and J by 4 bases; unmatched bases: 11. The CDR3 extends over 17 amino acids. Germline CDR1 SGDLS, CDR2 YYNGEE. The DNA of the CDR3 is TGTGCCAGCAGCGCCGACTCCGGGACAGGGTTCGGAAACACCATATATTTT. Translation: CASSADSGTGFGNTIYF. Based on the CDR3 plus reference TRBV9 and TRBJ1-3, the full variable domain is DSGVTQTPKHLITATGQRVTLRCSPRSGDLSVYWYQQSLDQGLQFLIQYYNGEERAKGNILERFSAQQFPDLHSELNLSSLELGDSALYFCASSADSGTGFGNTIYFGEGSWLTVV.

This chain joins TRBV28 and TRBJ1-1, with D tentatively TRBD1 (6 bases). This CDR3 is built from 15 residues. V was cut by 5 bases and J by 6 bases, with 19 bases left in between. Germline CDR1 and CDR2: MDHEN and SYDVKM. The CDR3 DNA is TGTGCCAGCAGTATGGCTCGTAGCAGGGGATCTGAAGCTTTCTTT. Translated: CASSMARSRGSEAFF.

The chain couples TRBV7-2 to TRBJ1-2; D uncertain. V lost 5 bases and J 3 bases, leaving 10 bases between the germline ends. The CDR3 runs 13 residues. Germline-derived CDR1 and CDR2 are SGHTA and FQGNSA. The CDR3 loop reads CASSVHRDYGYTF. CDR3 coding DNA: TGTGCCAGCAGCGTGCATCGGGACTATGGCTACACCTTC.

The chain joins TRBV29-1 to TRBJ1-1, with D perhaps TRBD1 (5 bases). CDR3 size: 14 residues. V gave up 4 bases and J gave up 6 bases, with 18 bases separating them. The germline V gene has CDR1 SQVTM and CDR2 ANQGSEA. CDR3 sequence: CSVVGQYEYAEAFF. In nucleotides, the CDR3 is TGCAGCGTTGTAGGACAATATGAATACGCTGAAGCTTTCTTT.

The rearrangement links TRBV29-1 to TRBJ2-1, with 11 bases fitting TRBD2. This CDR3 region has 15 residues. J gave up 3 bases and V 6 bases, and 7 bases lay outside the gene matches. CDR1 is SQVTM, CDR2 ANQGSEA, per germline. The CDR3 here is CSVETSGEYYNEQFF. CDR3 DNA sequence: TGCAGCGTGGAGACTAGCGGGGAGTACTACAATGAGCAGTTCTTC.

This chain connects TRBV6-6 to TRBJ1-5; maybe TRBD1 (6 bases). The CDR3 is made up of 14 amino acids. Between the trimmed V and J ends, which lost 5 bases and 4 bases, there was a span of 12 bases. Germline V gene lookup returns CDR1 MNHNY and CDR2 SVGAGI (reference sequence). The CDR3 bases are TGTGCCAGCAGTCCCTTCAGGGGTAATCAGCCCCAGCATTTT. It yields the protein CASSPFRGNQPQHF.

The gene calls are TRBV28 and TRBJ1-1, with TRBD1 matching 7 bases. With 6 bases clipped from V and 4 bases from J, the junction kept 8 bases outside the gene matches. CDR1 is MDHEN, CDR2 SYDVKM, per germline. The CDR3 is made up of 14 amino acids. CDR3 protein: CASSPPTGITEAFF. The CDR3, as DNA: TGTGCCAGCAGCCCCCCGACAGGGATCACTGAAGCTTTCTTT.

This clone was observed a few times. In nucleotides, the CDR3 is TGTGCCAGCAGCCCTCAACCCGCCGACAGGGGCTATGGCTACACCTTC. This codes for CASSPQPADRGYGYTF. The chain is built from TRBV7-2 and TRBJ1-2, with TRBD1 matching over 8 bases. This CDR3 spans 16 amino acids. Germline V gene lookup returns CDR1 SGHTA and CDR2 FQGNSA. The V segment lost 5 bases and the J segment 4 bases; nucleotides outside the gene matches: 12.

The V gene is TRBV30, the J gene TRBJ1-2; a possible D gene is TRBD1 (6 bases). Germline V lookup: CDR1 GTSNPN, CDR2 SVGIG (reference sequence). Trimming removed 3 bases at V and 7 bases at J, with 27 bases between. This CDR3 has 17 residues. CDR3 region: CAWSLMVLGHLSGGYTF. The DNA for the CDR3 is TGTGCCTGGAGCCTGATGGTGTTGGGACATCTTTCTGGTGGCTACACCTTC.

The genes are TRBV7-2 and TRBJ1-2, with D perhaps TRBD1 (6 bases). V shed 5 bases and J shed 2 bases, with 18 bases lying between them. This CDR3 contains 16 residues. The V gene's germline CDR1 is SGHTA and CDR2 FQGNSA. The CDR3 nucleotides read TGTGCCAGCAGCGCAAAGACAGGACACACAAACTATGGCTACACCTTC. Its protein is CASSAKTGHTNYGYTF.

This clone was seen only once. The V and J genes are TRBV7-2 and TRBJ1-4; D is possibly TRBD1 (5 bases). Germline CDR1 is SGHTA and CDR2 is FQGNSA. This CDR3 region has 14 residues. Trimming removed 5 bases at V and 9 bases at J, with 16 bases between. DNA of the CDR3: TGTGCCAGCAGCGCAGCGGGACTTACAAAAAAACTGTTTTTT. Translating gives CASSAAGLTKKLFF.

Here the CDR3 reads CASSRSQLYEQYF. Written as DNA, the CDR3 is TGTGCCAGTAGTAGGAGTCAACTCTACGAGCAGTACTTC. This chain uses TRBV19 with TRBJ2-7; D not resolved. V was pared by 4 bases and J by 3 bases, with 10 bases between. Germline CDR1 and CDR2: LNHDA and SQIVND (reference sequence). This CDR3 spans 13 amino acids.

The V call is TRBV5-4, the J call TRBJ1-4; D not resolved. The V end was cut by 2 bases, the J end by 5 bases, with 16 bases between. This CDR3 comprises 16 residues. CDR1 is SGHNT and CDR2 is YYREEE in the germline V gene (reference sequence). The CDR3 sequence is CASSFWLEGENEKLFF. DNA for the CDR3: TGTGCCAGCAGCTTTTGGCTGGAGGGCGAAAATGAAAAACTGTTTTTT. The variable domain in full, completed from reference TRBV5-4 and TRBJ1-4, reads ETGVTQSPTHLIKTRGQQVTLRCSSQSGHNTVSWYQQALGQGPQFIFQYYREEENGRGNFPPRFSGLQFPNYSSELNVNALELDDSALYLCASSFWLEGENEKLFFGSGTQLSVL.

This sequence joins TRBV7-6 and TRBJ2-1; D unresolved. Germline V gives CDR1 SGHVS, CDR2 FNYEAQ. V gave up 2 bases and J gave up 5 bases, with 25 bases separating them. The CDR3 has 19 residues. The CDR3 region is CASSLPLRSRSVRHNEQFF. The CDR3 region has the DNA TGTGCCAGCAGCTTACCTCTCCGGTCTAGGTCAGTAAGGCACAATGAGCAGTTCTTC.

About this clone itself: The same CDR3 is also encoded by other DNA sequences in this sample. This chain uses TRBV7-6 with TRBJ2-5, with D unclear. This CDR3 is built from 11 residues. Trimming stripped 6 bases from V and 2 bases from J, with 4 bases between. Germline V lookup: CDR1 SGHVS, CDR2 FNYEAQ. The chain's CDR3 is CASSSQETQYF. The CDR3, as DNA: TGTGCCAGCAGTTCACAAGAGACCCAGTACTTC.